The rows below give T cell receptor beta chains drawn from one sample of a study of blood T cell repertoires in COVID-19. Sequencing used immunoSEQ multiplex PCR; TCRdb keeps in-frame clones, though not all of them. The data show 400,000 or so clones, with 85% to 90% seen just once and 0.8% to 1% held by the top ten. The sequenced sample consisted of peripheral blood. These receptor sequences come from a young man with COVID-19, enrolled during active disease. Both conserved end residues are part of each CDR3. D genes are given only for firm matches. Expanded clones get a size class; other rows say once, few or many, or leave the size out.

D gene	clone size	V gene	J gene	CDR3 DNA	CDR3 protein
.	once	TRBV11-2	TRBJ2-5	TGTGCCAGCAGCTCCCGGACAGCGACGGAGACCCAGTACTTC	CASSSRTATETQYF
.	.	TRBV3-1/TRBV3-2	TRBJ1-2	TGTGCCAGCAGCCAAAGCGGATCCACAAGCCTCTATGGCTACACCTTC	CASSQSGSTSLYGYTF
.	.	TRBV4-1	TRBJ2-1	TGCGCCAGCAGCCAAGAGAGGGCCTCTTCCTACAATGAGCAGTTCTTC	CASSQERASSYNEQFF
TRBD1	.	TRBV6-5	TRBJ1-1	TGTGCCAGCAGGAGACAGGGGGCGGATACTGAAGCTTTCTTT	CASRRQGADTEAFF
TRBD1	.	TRBV11-2	TRBJ2-1	TGTGCCAGCAGCTCTCCTAGGGGGACAGGGCCCGATGAGCAGTTCTTC	CASSSPRGTGPDEQFF
.	.	TRBV10-1	TRBJ1-1	TGCGCCAGCAGTCTAGGCCACAACACTGAAGCTTTCTTT	CASSLGHNTEAFF
TRBD1	.	TRBV10-2	TRBJ1-1	TGCGCCAGCAGTGAAACAGGGGCCGCAGTCTTT	CASSETGAAVF
TRBD2	.	TRBV19	TRBJ2-1	TGTGCCAGTAGTATAGAAGCGACTAGCGGCCGTGAGCAGTTCTTC	CASSIEATSGREQFF
TRBD2	.	TRBV4-1	TRBJ2-7	TGCGCCAGCAGCCAAGATCCCACTACTAGCGGCTACGAGCAGTACTTC	CASSQDPTTSGYEQYF
TRBD1	.	TRBV28	TRBJ2-7	TGTGCCAGTACAGGGGGCGCCTACGAGCAGTACTTC	CASTGGAYEQYF
.	.	TRBV5-1	TRBJ2-3	TGCGCCAGCAGCTTGGGGGCCTACACAGATACGCAGTATTTT	CASSLGAYTDTQYF
.	.	TRBV3-1/TRBV3-2	TRBJ2-4	TGTGCCAGCAGCCGGAGGAGCGGAAACATTCAGTACTTC	CASSRRSGNIQYF
.	.	TRBV24-1	TRBJ2-3	TGTGCCACCAGTCCCGGGAGCAGGGCGACAGATACGCAGTATTTT	CATSPGSRATDTQYF
.	.	TRBV12-5	TRBJ2-5	TGTGCTAGTGGTTTGGGACAGAAGTACCAAGAGACCCAGTACTTC	CASGLGQKYQETQYF
TRBD2	.	TRBV6-5	TRBJ2-2	TGTGCCATCGAAGAACCGGGAGGGAGGACCGGGGAGCTGTTTTTT	CAIEEPGGRTGELFF
.	.	TRBV5-4	TRBJ2-1	TGTGCCAGCAGCTCCCCCACCAGGGGAACTATCAATGAGCAGTTCTTC	CASSSPTRGTINEQFF
.	.	TRBV3-1/TRBV3-2	TRBJ2-7	TGTGCCAGCAGCCAAGGACAGGCTTCAACTCTCGAGCAGTACTTC	CASSQGQASTLEQYF
TRBD1	.	TRBV27	TRBJ1-2	TGTGCCAGCAGACGGGACAGGGGAGCTGGCTACACCTTC	CASRRDRGAGYTF
TRBD1	.	TRBV12-5	TRBJ1-1	TGTGCTAGTGGCACGAAACGGACAGGGAGGACTGAAGCTTTCTTT	CASGTKRTGRTEAFF
.	.	TRBV7-9	TRBJ1-1	TGTGCCAGCAGCTTAACTGGGAACACTGAAGCTTTCTTT	CASSLTGNTEAFF
.	.	TRBV12-5	TRBJ1-1	TGTGCTAGTGGTTTGGGACAGCCGAACACTGAAGCTTTCTTT	CASGLGQPNTEAFF
.	.	TRBV30	TRBJ1-2	TGTGCCTGGAGTGGCTTCGGGGTGAACTATGGCTACACCTTC	CAWSGFGVNYGYTF
TRBD1	.	TRBV12-3/TRBV12-4	TRBJ1-1	TGTGCCAGCGCCAGACAGGGGAATACTGAAGCTTTCTTT	CASARQGNTEAFF
TRBD2	.	TRBV2	TRBJ2-3	TGTGCCAGCAGGGATACTAGCGGGGGCTCTTTAAATCGCGGCACAGATACGCAGTATTTT	CASRDTSGGSLNRGTDTQYF
.	.	TRBV19	TRBJ2-1	TGTGCCAGTAGTGTCCCGTACTCCTACAATGAGCAGTTCTTC	CASSVPYSYNEQFF
.	.	TRBV7-2	TRBJ1-6	TGTGCCAGCAGCCAACTCAAGACGGGGAATTCACCCCTCCACTTT	CASSQLKTGNSPLHF
TRBD1	.	TRBV14	TRBJ1-5	TGTGCCAGCAGCCAAGCGAGGGGCCTGGACAGGGGCGGAGGTCAGCCCCAGCATTTT	CASSQARGLDRGGGQPQHF
.	.	TRBV24-1	TRBJ1-1	TGTGCCACCAGTGAAGGGGGTACTGAAGCTTTCTTT	CATSEGGTEAFF
TRBD1	.	TRBV18	TRBJ2-5	TGTGCCAGCTCACCACCAGGGGGCGCGGGGACCCAGTACTTC	CASSPPGGAGTQYF
.	.	TRBV9	TRBJ2-3	TGTGCCAGCAGCGGCCACAGGGTAGCGACAGATACGCAGTATTTT	CASSGHRVATDTQYF
.	.	TRBV29-1	TRBJ1-3	TGCAGCGCCTCAGGAGGAAACACCATATATTTT	CSASGGNTIYF
.	.	TRBV6-5	TRBJ1-3	TGTGCCAGCACCGGGAAGGGAACTGGAAACACCATATATTTT	CASTGKGTGNTIYF
.	.	TRBV7-8	TRBJ2-1	TGTGCCAGCAGCTTATTAGATTGGCGGTACAATGAGCAGTTCTTC	CASSLLDWRYNEQFF
.	.	TRBV9	TRBJ2-3	TGTGCCAGCAGCGTCTCCGGGACCTCGGCCGGGGGGCCGCAGTATTTT	CASSVSGTSAGGPQYF
.	.	TRBV7-6	TRBJ2-5	TGTGCCAGCAGCTTAGTACCCAACCGGGGGGAGACCCAGTACTTC	CASSLVPNRGETQYF
.	.	TRBV6-1	TRBJ1-4	TGTGCCAGCAGTGAACAGGGGAAGGCTAATGAAAAACTGTTTTTT	CASSEQGKANEKLFF
.	.	TRBV18	TRBJ2-7	TGTGCCAGCTCACCCACTGGGCAGAAGAAAGCCTACGAGCAGTACTTC	CASSPTGQKKAYEQYF
.	.	TRBV7-9	TRBJ1-4	TGTGCCAGCAGATCGGTTCGCCGGGCTAATGAAAAACTGTTTTTT	CASRSVRRANEKLFF
TRBD2	few	TRBV3-1/TRBV3-2	TRBJ2-3	TGTGCCAGCAGCAATAGAGCGGGGGCGGGGGGTACGCAGTATTTT	CASSNRAGAGGTQYF
TRBD1	.	TRBV5-1	TRBJ2-7	TGCGCCAGCAGCTTTGAGGGACAGCCCTACGAGCAGTACTTC	CASSFEGQPYEQYF